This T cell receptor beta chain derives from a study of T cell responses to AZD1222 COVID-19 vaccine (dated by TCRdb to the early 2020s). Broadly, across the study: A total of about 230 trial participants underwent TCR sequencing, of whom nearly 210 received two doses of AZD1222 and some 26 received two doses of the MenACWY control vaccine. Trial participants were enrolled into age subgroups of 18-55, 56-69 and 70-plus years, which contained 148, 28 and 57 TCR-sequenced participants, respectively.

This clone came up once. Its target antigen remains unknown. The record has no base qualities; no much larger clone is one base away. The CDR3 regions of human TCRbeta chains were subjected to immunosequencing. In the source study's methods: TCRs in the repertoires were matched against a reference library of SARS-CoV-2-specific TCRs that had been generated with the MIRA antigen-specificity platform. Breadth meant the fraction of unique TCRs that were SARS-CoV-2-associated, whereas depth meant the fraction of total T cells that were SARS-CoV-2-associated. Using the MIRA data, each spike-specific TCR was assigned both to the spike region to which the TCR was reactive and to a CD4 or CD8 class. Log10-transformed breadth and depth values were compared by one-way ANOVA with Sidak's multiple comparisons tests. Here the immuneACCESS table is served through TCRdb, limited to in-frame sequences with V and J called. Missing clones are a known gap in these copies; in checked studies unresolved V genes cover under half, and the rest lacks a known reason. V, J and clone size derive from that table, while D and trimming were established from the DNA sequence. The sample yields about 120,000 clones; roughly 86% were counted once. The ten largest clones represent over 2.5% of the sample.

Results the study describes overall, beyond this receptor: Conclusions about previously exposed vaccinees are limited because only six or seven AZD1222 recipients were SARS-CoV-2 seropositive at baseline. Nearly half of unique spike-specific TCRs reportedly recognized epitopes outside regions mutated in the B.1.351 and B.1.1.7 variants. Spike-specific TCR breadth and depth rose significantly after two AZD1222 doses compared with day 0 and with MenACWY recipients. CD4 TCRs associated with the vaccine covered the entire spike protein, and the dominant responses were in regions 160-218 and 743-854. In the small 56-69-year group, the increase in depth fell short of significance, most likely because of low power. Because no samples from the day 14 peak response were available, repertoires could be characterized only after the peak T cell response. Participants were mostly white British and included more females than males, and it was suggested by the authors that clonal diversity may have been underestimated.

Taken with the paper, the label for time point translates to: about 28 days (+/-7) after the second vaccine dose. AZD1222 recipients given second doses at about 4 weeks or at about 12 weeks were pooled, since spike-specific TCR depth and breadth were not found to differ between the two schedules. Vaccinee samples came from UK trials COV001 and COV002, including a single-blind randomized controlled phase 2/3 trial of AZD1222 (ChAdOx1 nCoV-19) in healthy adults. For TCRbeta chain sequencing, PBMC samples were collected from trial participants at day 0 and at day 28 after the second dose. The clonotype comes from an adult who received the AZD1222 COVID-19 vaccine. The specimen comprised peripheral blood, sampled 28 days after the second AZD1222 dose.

Read as DNA, the sequence is TGTGCCAGCAGTTCTCGGGGGCCCCAGGGGCACTACGAGCAGTACTTC. It specifies CASSSRGPQGHYEQYF. The sequence joins TRBV27 to TRBJ2-7; the D match is possibly TRBD1 or TRBD2, with 6 bases aligned in each. The CDR3 starts with the cysteine, ends with the phenylalanine, and has 16 residues. The retained sequence is limited to the CDR3, 48 bases, with the frame set at the first base. CDR1 and CDR2, looked up from the germline V gene (reference sequence), are MNHEY and SMNVEV. Trimming removed 4 bases from V and 3 bases from J, leaving 19 bases between the germline ends.